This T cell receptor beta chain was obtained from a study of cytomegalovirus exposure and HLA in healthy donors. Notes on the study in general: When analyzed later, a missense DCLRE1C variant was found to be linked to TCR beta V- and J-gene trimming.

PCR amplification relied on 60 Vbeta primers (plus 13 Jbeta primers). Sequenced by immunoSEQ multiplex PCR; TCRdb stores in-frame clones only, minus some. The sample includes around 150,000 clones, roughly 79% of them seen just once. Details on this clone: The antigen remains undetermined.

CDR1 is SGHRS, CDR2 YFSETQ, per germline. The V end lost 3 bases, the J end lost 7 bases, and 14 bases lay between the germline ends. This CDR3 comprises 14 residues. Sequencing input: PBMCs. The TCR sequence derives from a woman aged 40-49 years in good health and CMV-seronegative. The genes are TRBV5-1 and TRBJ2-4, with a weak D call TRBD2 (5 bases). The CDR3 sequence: CASSSGLGSNIQYF. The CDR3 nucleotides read TGCGCCAGCAGCTCCGGACTCGGCTCGAACATTCAGTACTTC. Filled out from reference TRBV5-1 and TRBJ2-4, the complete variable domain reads KAGVTQTPRYLIKTRGQQVTLSCSPISGHRSVSWYQQTPGQGLQFLFEYFSETQRNKGNFPGRFSGRQFSNSRSEMNVSTLELGDSALYLCASSSGLGSNIQYFGAGTRLSVL.